This TCR beta chain was captured by sequencing in a study of response to subunit inactivated influenza vaccine. Study-wide findings and caveats: T cells newly recruited by each seasonal influenza vaccination are few, the authors suggested.

A single record per CDR3 protein comes from TCRdb applying MiXCR to the RT-PCR reads. Among about half a million distinct CDR3 sequences listed, approximately 11% were seen once. This CDR3 spans 13 amino acids. With V trimmed by 2 bases and J by 7 bases, 5 bases remained unmatched. Germline V CDR1 and CDR2: SQVTM, ANQGSEA. The table lists this clonotype with a few counts. The antigen is unknown. The clonotype was recovered from a man over 45 who received an inactivated influenza vaccine. This specimen consisted of PBMCs from blood, obtained 35 to 45 days after vaccination. This chain uses TRBV29-1 with TRBJ1-2; 9 nucleotides align to TRBD1. The CDR3 DNA is TGCAGCGTTGAAACAGGGGGCTCGGGTGGCTACACCTTC. Translation gives CSVETGGSGGYTF.